The clone carrying this TCR beta chain has only a few counts. Its antigen is unidentified. Germline CDR1 DFQATT, CDR2 SNEGSKA (reference sequence). The CDR3 sequence is 14 residues long. V was pared by 0 bases and J by 6 bases, with 11 bases between. These data originate in a study of response to subunit inactivated influenza vaccine. Findings and caveats of the study: The authors proposed limited new T cell recruitment per seasonal influenza vaccination.

Via MiXCR, TCRdb re-called the RT-PCR reads, giving one row per CDR3 protein. The sample lists about 500,000 distinct CDR3 sequences; approximately 7.3% were seen once. The material sequenced was PBMCs from blood, taken less than 30 months after vaccination. The V call is TRBV20-1, the J call TRBJ2-2; the D is unclear. The source is a man in his fifties or sixties who received an inactivated influenza vaccine. The CDR3 region is CSARDGKGAGELFF. DNA of the CDR3: TGCAGTGCTAGAGATGGGAAGGGTGCCGGGGAGCTGTTTTTT.